These 5 T cell receptor beta chains came from one sample sequenced in a study of spatial heterogeneity in lung cancer. Time point in this sample: sample taken at primary tumor resection. TCRdb used MiXCR to reprocess the 5' RACE reads, holding one entry per CDR3 protein. The sample carries about 92,000 distinct CDR3 sequences, roughly 12% recorded once. Sequences were derived from PBMCs, sampled at surgery. The receptors stem from a male donor with early-stage non-small cell lung cancer.

V and J are TRBV20-1 and TRBJ2-7, with a possible D match to TRBD1 (6 bases). V was cut by 8 bases and J by 0 bases, with 14 bases left in between. Germline CDR1 reads DFQATT; CDR2 reads SNEGSKA (reference sequence). This CDR3 contains 13 residues. CDR3 loop: CSPGQRGSYEQYF. In DNA form, the CDR3 reads TGCAGTCCCGGACAGCGAGGCTCCTACGAGCAGTACTTC.

This clonotype has just a few counts. The V gene is TRBV29-1, the J gene TRBJ1-1, with TRBD1 matching 9 bases. With 4 bases clipped from V and 0 bases from J, the junction kept 6 bases outside the gene matches. The CDR3 is made up of 15 amino acids. Germline CDR1 is SQVTM and CDR2 is ANQGSEA. As DNA, the CDR3 is TGCAGCGTTGGCTGGGGGACAGGGTTGAACACTGAAGCTTTCTTT. It encodes CSVGWGTGLNTEAFF.

The rearrangement uses TRBV6-4 and TRBJ2-1; D is ambiguous. Per the germline V gene, CDR1 is MRHNA and CDR2 is SNTAGT. This CDR3 comprises 13 residues. V was clipped by 5 bases and J by 3 bases, with 8 bases between them. The CDR3 loop reads CASSKDHYNEQFF. In nucleotides, the CDR3 is TGTGCCAGCAGTAAGGACCACTACAATGAGCAGTTCTTC.

This clonotype occurred many times. The J gene is TRBJ1-6, the V gene TRBV6-5; weak D call: TRBD1 (6 bases). CDR3 size: 14 residues. V was cut by 6 bases and J by 10 bases, with 16 bases left in between. CDR1 and CDR2 from the germline V gene are MNHEY and SVGAGI. The CDR3 spells CASSRGGQESPLHF. The CDR3 DNA sequence: TGTGCCAGCAGCCGGGGGGGGCAGGAGTCACCCCTCCACTTT.

This clonotype was observed at least ten times. J is TRBJ2-7 and V is TRBV12-3 or TRBV12-4, with 8 bases that match TRBD2. The CDR3 spans 14 residues. V was pared by 7 bases and J by 2 bases, with 7 bases of the junction left unmatched. The CDR3 DNA reads as TGTGCCAGCACCACCGGGACTAGGGCCTACGAGCAGTACTTC. It specifies CASTTGTRAYEQYF.